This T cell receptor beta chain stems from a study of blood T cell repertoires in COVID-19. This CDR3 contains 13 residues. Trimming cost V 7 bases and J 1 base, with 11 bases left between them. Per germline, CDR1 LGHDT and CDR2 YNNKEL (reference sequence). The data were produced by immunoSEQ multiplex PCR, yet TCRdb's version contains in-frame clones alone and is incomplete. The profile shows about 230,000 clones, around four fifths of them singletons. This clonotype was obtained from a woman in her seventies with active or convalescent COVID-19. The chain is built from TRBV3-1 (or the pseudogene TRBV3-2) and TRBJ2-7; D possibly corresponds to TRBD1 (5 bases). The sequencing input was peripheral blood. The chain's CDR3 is CASTGQTSYEQYF. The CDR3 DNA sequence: TGTGCCAGCACAGGGCAGACTTCCTACGAGCAGTACTTC.